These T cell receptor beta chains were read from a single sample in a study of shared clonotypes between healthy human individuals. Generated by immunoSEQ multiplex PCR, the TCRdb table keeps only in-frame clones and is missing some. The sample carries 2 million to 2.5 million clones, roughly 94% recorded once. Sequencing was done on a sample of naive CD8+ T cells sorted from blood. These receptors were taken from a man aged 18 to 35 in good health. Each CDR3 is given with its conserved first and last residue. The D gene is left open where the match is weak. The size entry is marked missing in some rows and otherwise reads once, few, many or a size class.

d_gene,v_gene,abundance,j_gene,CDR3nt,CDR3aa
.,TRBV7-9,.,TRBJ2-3,TGTGCCAGCAGCTTAGAACGCGATACGCAGTATTTT,CASSLERDTQYF
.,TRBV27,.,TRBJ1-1,TGTGCCAGCAGTCCGGGACGGTCGAACACTGAAGCTTTCTTT,CASSPGRSNTEAFF
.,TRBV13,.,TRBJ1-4,TGTGCCAGCAGCCGGGCTCCACTTCTCTCAACTAATGAAAAACTGTTTTTT,CASSRAPLLSTNEKLFF
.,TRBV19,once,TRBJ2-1,TGTGCCAGTAGTATAGTTCCGGGGCTATACAATGAGCAGTTCTTC,CASSIVPGLYNEQFF
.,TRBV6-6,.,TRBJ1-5,TGTGCCAGCACTCCCGGGGGCTTACAGCCCCAGCATTTT,CASTPGGLQPQHF
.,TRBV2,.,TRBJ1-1,TGTGCCAGCAGCGGGGATTACACTGAAGCTTTCTTT,CASSGDYTEAFF
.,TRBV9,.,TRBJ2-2,TGTGCCAGCAGCTCGGTTTTGAACTTGAACACCGGGGAGCTGTTTTTT,CASSSVLNLNTGELFF
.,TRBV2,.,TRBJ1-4,TGTGCCAGCAGTGAAGCAACTAATGAAAAACTGTTTTTT,CASSEATNEKLFF
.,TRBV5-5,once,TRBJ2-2,TGTGCCAGCAGCTTGTCGTTTGGGGACACCGGGGAGCTGTTTTTT,CASSLSFGDTGELFF
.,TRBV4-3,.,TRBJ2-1,TGCGCCAGCAGCCGTTCGGCCGCGTCAAGTGAGCAGTTCTTC,CASSRSAASSEQFF
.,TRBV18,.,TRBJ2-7,TGTGCCAGCTCACCACCGGCTTCCTTCGTACCCGACGAGCAGTACTTC,CASSPPASFVPDEQYF
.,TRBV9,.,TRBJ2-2,TGTGCCAGCAGGGAAGTAGGGAGCGGGGAGCTGTTTTTT,CASREVGSGELFF
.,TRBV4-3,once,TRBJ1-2,TGCGCCAGCAGCCAAGATCGGGCGAACTATGGCTACACCTTC,CASSQDRANYGYTF
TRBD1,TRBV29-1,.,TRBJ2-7,TGCAGCGTTTCCGGGACAGGGGCCCACGAGCAGTACTTC,CSVSGTGAHEQYF
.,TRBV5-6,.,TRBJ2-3,TGTGCCAGCAGCTTGTACTCCTTTCGCGGACACGCCCCTACAGATACGCAGTATTTT,CASSLYSFRGHAPTDTQYF
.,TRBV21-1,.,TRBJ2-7,TGTGCCAGCAGCGGGGAGGGCGGAAACCACTACGAGCAGTACTTC,CASSGEGGNHYEQYF
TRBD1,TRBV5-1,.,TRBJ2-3,TGCGCCAGCAGCCGGGGACAGGGGCTCGAATCCACAGATACGCAGTATTTT,CASSRGQGLESTDTQYF
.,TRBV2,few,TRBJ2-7,TGTGCCAGCAGTGTTACTCCGGGACTGGGCTACGAGCAGTACTTC,CASSVTPGLGYEQYF
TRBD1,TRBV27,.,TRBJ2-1,TGTGCCAGCAGTTTAGCTCCCGGGACAGGCTACAATGAGCAGTTCTTC,CASSLAPGTGYNEQFF
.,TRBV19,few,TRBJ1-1,TGTGCCAGTAGTATCGGTTGGGGGAACACTGAAGCTTTCTTT,CASSIGWGNTEAFF
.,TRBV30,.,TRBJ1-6,TGTGCCTGGGTTATGGGGGCAGGGAATTCACCCCTCCACTTT,CAWVMGAGNSPLHF
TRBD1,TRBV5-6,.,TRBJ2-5,TGTGCCAGCAGAGGGACAGGGCAGTCAGAGACCCAGTACTTC,CASRGTGQSETQYF
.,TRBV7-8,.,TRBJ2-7,TGTGCCAGCAGTCTACTCGGGGGCTACGAGCAGTACTTC,CASSLLGGYEQYF
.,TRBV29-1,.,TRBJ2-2,TGCAGCGTTGCGGTGGCTAACACCGGGGAGCTGTTTTTT,CSVAVANTGELFF
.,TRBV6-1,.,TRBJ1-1,TGTGCCAGCAGTGAACTGATGTTGAACACTGAAGCTTTCTTT,CASSELMLNTEAFF
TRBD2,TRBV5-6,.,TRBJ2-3,TGTGCCAGCAGCGGGGACCGACTAGCGGGGCGCACAGATACGCAGTATTTT,CASSGDRLAGRTDTQYF
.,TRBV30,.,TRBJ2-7,TGTGCCTCAGGGGTCTACGAGCAGTACTTC,CASGVYEQYF
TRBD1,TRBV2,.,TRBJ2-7,TGTGCCAGCACATCTAGGACAGGGGCCTACGAGCAGTACTTC,CASTSRTGAYEQYF
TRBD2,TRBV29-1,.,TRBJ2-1,TGCAGCGTAAATGGACTAGCGGGAGGGAATGAGCAGTTCTTC,CSVNGLAGGNEQFF
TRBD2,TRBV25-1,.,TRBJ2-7,TGTGCCAGCAGTGAATCCGGGAGGTACGAGCGGTACTTC,CASSESGRYERYF
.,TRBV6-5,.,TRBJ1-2,TGTGCCAGCAGTTACTCCGTAGGGCAGATGTACTATGGCTACACCTTC,CASSYSVGQMYYGYTF
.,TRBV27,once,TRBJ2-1,TGTGCCAGCGCCGGGACTCCAGATGAGCAGTTCTTC,CASAGTPDEQFF
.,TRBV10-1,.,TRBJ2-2,TGCGCCAGCAGTGAGTCGATGGGACAAAACACCGGGGAGCTGTTTTTT,CASSESMGQNTGELFF
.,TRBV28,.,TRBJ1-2,TGTGCCAGCAGTGACCCCGGGACACCCTATGGCTACACCTTC,CASSDPGTPYGYTF
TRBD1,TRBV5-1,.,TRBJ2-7,TGCGCCAGCAAGAGGACAGGGGATCGGTACGAGCAGTACTTC,CASKRTGDRYEQYF
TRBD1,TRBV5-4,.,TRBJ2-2,TGTGCCAGCAGCTTGCAGGGACAGGCGGGGAGCGGGGAGCTGTTTTTT,CASSLQGQAGSGELFF
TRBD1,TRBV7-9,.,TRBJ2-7,TGTGCCAGCAGCAATATGGACAGGGGTTGGTTCGAGCAGTACTTC,CASSNMDRGWFEQYF
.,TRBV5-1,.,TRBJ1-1,TGCGCCAGCAGCTTTCGAGACTTCCTGAACACTGAAGCTTTCTTT,CASSFRDFLNTEAFF
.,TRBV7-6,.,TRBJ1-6,TGTGCCAGCAGCTTAGCGGTCTCCCCCGGCGCACCCCTCCACTTT,CASSLAVSPGAPLHF
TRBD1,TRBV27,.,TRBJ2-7,TGTGCCAGCAGTTCCACAGGGGAACCCCCCTACGAGCAGTACTTC,CASSSTGEPPYEQYF
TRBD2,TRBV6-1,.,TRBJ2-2,TGTGCCAGCAGTGCACTAGCGGGGCTGGCCGGGGAGCTGTTTTTT,CASSALAGLAGELFF
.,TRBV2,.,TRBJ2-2,TGTGCCAGCAGTGTTGCGGATGACGCCGGGGAGCTGTTTTTT,CASSVADDAGELFF
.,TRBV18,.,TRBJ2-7,TGTGCCAGCTCACCCCCCCAAAGATATGGCGGACAGTACTACGAGCAGTACTTC,CASSPPQRYGGQYYEQYF
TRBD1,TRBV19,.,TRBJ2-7,TGTGCCAGTAGTAAACAGGGGGAAGAGCAGTACTTC,CASSKQGEEQYF
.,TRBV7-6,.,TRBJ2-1,TGTGCCAGCAGCGCAATGGACAGCAGCTCCTACAATGAGCAGTTCTTC,CASSAMDSSSYNEQFF
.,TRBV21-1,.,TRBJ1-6,TGTGCCAGCAGCGCCCAACCCGGGACAGGGCATTCACCCCTCCACTTT,CASSAQPGTGHSPLHF
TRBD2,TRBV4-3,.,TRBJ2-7,TGCGCCAGCAGCCAAGCCGGGACTAGGGGTTTCTTCGAGCAGTACTTC,CASSQAGTRGFFEQYF
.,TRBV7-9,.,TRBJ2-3,TGTGCCAGCAGCCTGGACAGTAACACAGATACGCAGTATTTT,CASSLDSNTDTQYF
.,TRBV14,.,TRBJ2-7,TGTGCCAGCAGCCAATGGGGGGAGCCCTACGAGCAGTACTTC,CASSQWGEPYEQYF
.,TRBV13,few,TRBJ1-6,TGTGCCAGCAGCTTACCGGGTTCACCCCTCCACTTT,CASSLPGSPLHF
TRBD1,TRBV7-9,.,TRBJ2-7,TGTGCCAGCAGCTCCGACAGGGAGTTCTACGAGCAGTACTTC,CASSSDREFYEQYF
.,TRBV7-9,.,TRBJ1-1,TGTGCCAGCAGCCTGGTGAACACTGAAGCTTTCTTT,CASSLVNTEAFF
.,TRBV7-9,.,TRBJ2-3,TGTGCCAGCAGCCCCCGACTAGGAAACGCAGATACGCAGTATTTT,CASSPRLGNADTQYF
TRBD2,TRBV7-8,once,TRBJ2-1,TGTGCCAGCAGCTTAGTCTCGGGGGGGCGTGGGAATGAGCAGTTCTTC,CASSLVSGGRGNEQFF
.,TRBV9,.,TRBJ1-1,TGTGCCAGCAGCCCGGACCCACCAAATGAAGCTTTCTTT,CASSPDPPNEAFF
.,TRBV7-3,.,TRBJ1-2,TGTGCCAGCAGCCCCCATGGGGAGGGCCGGGATAATGGCTACACCTTC,CASSPHGEGRDNGYTF
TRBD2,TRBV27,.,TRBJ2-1,TGTGCCAGCAGCACACTAGCGGGCTATGACAATGAGCAGTTCTTC,CASSTLAGYDNEQFF
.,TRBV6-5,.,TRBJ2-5,TGTGCCAGCAGTTACTCGAAGGCAGCGCTCCAAGAGACCCAGTACTTC,CASSYSKAALQETQYF